The following is a T cell receptor (beta chain) sequence with its context. TCRdb keeps only in-frame clones here, not all; method: immunoSEQ multiplex PCR. Seen here are 2 million to 2.5 million clones, nearly 97% observed once, and the top ten hold 0.13%. This sample was included in a study of shared clonotypes between healthy human individuals. The V end was cut by 4 bases, the J end by 3 bases, with 11 bases between. The CDR3 sequence is 14 residues long. CDR1 and CDR2 (germline): MNHEY, SVGAGI. V usage is TRBV6-5 and J usage is TRBJ2-3; TRBD1 might be the D (6 bases). The TCR originated in a man aged 18 to 30 in good health. The sample was naive CD4+ T cells sorted from blood. The subset was: CD45RA+ positively selected. CDR3 amino acids: CASSFGQKTDTQYF. As DNA, the CDR3 is TGTGCCAGCAGTTTTGGACAGAAGACAGATACGCAGTATTTT.